This TCR beta chain was identified during a study of T-cell memory formation after mild COVID-19. The study, taken as a whole, reports: Contracting clones, day 15 to 85, had balanced CD4/CD8, and later expanders favored CD4+.

CDR3 length: 14 amino acids. Trimming left V 3 bases short and J 5 bases short, with 13 bases between. Only one count was recorded for this clonotype. Its cognate antigen is unknown. From 5'RACE with constant-segment primers came TCR alpha and TCR beta cDNA libraries that carried sample barcodes and UMIs. Via MiXCR, TCRdb re-called the 5' RACE reads, giving one row per CDR3 protein. Altogether some 190,000 distinct CDR3 sequences are present, more than 15% being singletons, with the ten largest covering approximately 2%. Specimen: PBMCs or a T cell subset sorted from them (not recorded which). This chain joins TRBV12-3 or TRBV12-4 and TRBJ1-2; D possibly corresponds to TRBD1 (5 bases). The clonotype originates from an adult woman who had mild COVID-19 (a few samples of this study predate the infection). Cell type and time point are not known. CDR3 sequence reads: CASSLGVPRYGYTF. The DNA for the CDR3 is TGTGCCAGCAGTTTGGGGGTTCCCCGGTATGGCTACACCTTC.